This TCR beta chain was documented in a study of T cell responses to AZD1222 COVID-19 vaccine. Trimming removed 0 bases at V and 4 bases at J, with 17 bases between. CDR3 length equals 17 residues. The V gene's germline CDR1 is LNHNV and CDR2 YYDKDF (reference sequence). Study conclusions and caveats: White British donors predominated, females outnumbered males, and clonal diversity was possibly underestimated.

Repertoires were generated with immunoSEQ multiplex PCR, while TCRdb's copy carries only in-frame clones and drops some. The repertoire has over 110,000 clones, 85% to 95% of them found once; the top ten carry 9% to 15%. Concerning this clone: No antigen is known for it.

V gene TRBV15 combines with J gene TRBJ2-3, with D tentatively TRBD1 (6 bases). The sample here was peripheral blood, taken after recovery from COVID-19. This TCR derives from an adult who had recovered from COVID-19. The CDR3 reads CATSRDGQGSVADTQYF. The CDR3 nucleotides read TGTGCCACCAGCAGAGATGGGCAGGGGTCTGTGGCAGATACGCAGTATTTT.